The next 12 T cell receptor beta chains were all read from a single sample in a study of molecular identifiers for immune sequencing clone quantification. TCRdb re-derived calls from the PCR reads in MiXCR, one entry per CDR3 protein. Of about 640,000 distinct CDR3 sequences listed, approximately 20% are singletons. Sequenced: naive CD8+ T cells from blood, with Jurkat cell RNA spiked in. The subset here: FACS-sorted CD8+CD4-CCR7+CD45RA+ naive T cells. The receptors come from a human donor in good health. Some libraries in this study had Jurkat cell RNA spiked in.

In its sample, this clonotype was seen many times. This sequence joins TRBV6-6 and TRBJ2-3; no clear D. The CDR3 has 13 amino acids. V was pared by 0 bases and J by 2 bases, with 3 bases between. Germline CDR1 and CDR2: MNHNY and SVGAGI (reference sequence). CDR3 region: CASSYSFTDTQYF. The CDR3 nucleotides are TGTGCCAGCAGTTACTCGTTCACAGATACGCAGTATTTT.

The V gene is TRBV9, the J gene TRBJ2-2; D remains unclear. The V gene lost 3 bases and the J gene lost 9 bases, with 12 bases spanning the gap. The CDR3 sequence is 13 residues long. Germline CDR1 reads SGDLS; CDR2 reads YYNGEE. CDR3 loop: CASSGALRRELFF. CDR3 bases: TGTGCCAGCAGCGGGGCCCTTAGGAGGGAGCTGTTTTTT.

Ten or more counts support this clonotype. This chain links TRBV29-1 with TRBJ2-3; D is undetermined. Trimming removed 6 bases from V and 5 bases from J, with 6 bases in between. The germline V gene has CDR1 SQVTM and CDR2 ANQGSEA. The CDR3 spans 10 residues. CDR3 region: CSVQEDTQYF. In DNA form, the CDR3 reads TGCAGCGTCCAGGAAGATACGCAGTATTTT.

There are many counts of this clonotype. V usage is TRBV4-3 and J usage is TRBJ2-3; 10 bases line up with TRBD2. V trimming: 0 bases; J trimming: 5 bases; junction bases outside the gene matches: 5. The germline CDR1 and CDR2 sequences are LGHNA and YSLEER. The CDR3 has 16 residues. The CDR3 nucleotides read TGCGCCAGCAGCCAAGATGCTAGCGGGGGTGTAGATACGCAGTATTTT. It is translated as CASSQDASGGVDTQYF.

As to this clonotype: A much larger clone lies a single base off, so this may be a read error. This chain links TRBV29-1 with TRBJ1-3; possible D gene TRBD1, 6 bases. The CDR3 is made up of 14 amino acids. Trimming shortened V by 7 bases and J by 4 bases, and 17 bases separated the two germline ends. Germline V lookup: CDR1 SQVTM, CDR2 ANQGSEA. The CDR3 here is CSATQGNAGNTIYF. CDR3 bases: TGCAGCGCCACACAGGGTAACGCCGGAAACACCATATATTTT.

This clonotype was seen ten or more times. The CDR3 bases are TGTGCCAGCAGTGAAATAAGGGGGCGGCAGCCCCAGCATTTT. It yields the protein CASSEIRGRQPQHF. The chain links TRBV6-1 to TRBJ1-5, with 7 positions matching TRBD1. Trimming removed 2 bases from V and 7 bases from J; junction bases left unmatched: 5. This CDR3 contains 14 residues. Germline values: CDR1 MNHNS, CDR2 SASEGT.

In the case of this clonotype: This is likely a read error, given that the CDR3 carries no conserved phenylalanine or tryptophan at its end. The chain employs TRBV27 and TRBJ2-6; D remains unclear. Trimming pared 3 bases from V and 1 base from J, leaving 4 bases between. The CDR3 loop spans 14 amino acids. Per germline, CDR1 MNHEY and CDR2 SMNVEV (reference sequence). CDR3 DNA: TGTGCCAGCAGTTTGGGGTCTGGGGCCAACGTCCTGACTCTC. Encoded protein: CASSLGSGANVLTL.

The chain combines TRBV12-3 or TRBV12-4 with TRBJ2-7; D tentatively reads TRBD1 or TRBD2 (5 bases each). The CDR3 is 12 residues long. Trimming took off 5 bases at V and 7 bases at J, with 12 bases between the two ends. CDR3 nucleotide sequence: TGTGCCAGCAGTAAAAATGGGGGAGAGCAGTACTTC. This sequence encodes CASSKNGGEQYF.

This clonotype has ten or more counts. The chain couples TRBV27 to TRBJ2-7; a possible D gene is TRBD1 (5 bases). Trimming removed 6 bases from V and 3 bases from J, with 15 bases in between. The CDR3 covers 14 residues. Germline CDR1 reads MNHEY; CDR2 reads SMNVEV (reference sequence). The CDR3 DNA reads TGTGCCAGCAGCCCCACTGGGGCAGACTACGAGCAGTACTTC. Its protein is CASSPTGADYEQYF.

This clonotype was detected ten times or more. The rearrangement uses TRBV20-1 and TRBJ2-1; 10 bases line up with TRBD2. The CDR3 has 17 amino acids. Trimming took 5 bases from V and 7 from J; bases not matched to a gene: 17. The V gene's germline CDR1 is DFQATT and CDR2 SNEGSKA (reference sequence). For the CDR3, the DNA is TGCAGTGCTCATCTAGCGGGAGAGAGTACTCCGTGGAATGAGCAGTTCTTC. Its translation is CSAHLAGESTPWNEQFF.

In its sample, this clonotype was seen many times. The chain recombines TRBV4-1 with TRBJ1-1; tentatively, D is TRBD1 (6 bases). CDR3 length equals 13 residues. The V end was cut by 1 base, the J end by 11 bases, with 14 bases between. CDR1 and CDR2 (germline): MGHRA, YSYEKL. CDR3 nucleotide sequence: TGCGCCAGCAGCCAAGTGTGGACAGAGGAGGCTTTCTTT. Protein: CASSQVWTEEAFF.

In its sample, this clonotype was seen many times. DNA of the CDR3: TGTGCCAGCAGCCACTTAGACTTAAGCACAGATACGCAGTATTTT. Encoded protein: CASSHLDLSTDTQYF. The chain uses TRBV14 and TRBJ2-3; D ambiguous. The length of the CDR3 is 15 residues. Per the germline V gene, CDR1 is SGHDN and CDR2 is FVKESK. Trimming removed 3 bases from V and 0 bases from J, with 10 bases in between.